The sequence of this TCR beta chain was determined in a study of blood T cell repertoires in COVID-19 (dated by TCRdb to between 2020 and 2021). Concerning the study at large: The collaborator samples originated in the United States, Italy and Spain and spanned the acute and convalescent phases of COVID-19. The prospective study material was composed of cDNA or gDNA derived from T cells, B-cell-depleted T cells, or PBMCs. Deeply sampled blood TCRbeta repertoires from subjects exposed to, actively infected with, or recovered from COVID-19 were included in the dataset. The repertoires were released in a freely available public database intended as a resource for research on the immune response to SARS-CoV-2. Samples were obtained from the ongoing ImmuneRACE study (first 160 participants) and from about 1,300 subjects provided by 6 global collaborators. Sample metadata almost always included a de-identified subject ID, COVID-19 status, age in years and sex. Where available, HLA class I and class II types were obtained from metadata supplied by the sample provider rather than from assay-based typing. Overall results and qualifications from the work: How much clinical and demographic metadata was included differed by source and by participant, and the metadata was provided uncurated.

Each collaborating institution followed its own protocols to collect whole blood in K2EDTA tubes. For TCRbeta analysis, collaborator samples were shipped as frozen whole blood, as isolated PBMCs, or as DNA extracted from either sample type. The immunoSEQ Assay, a bias-controlled multiplex PCR, was used to amplify TCRbeta CDR3 regions from genomic DNA. The paper's data handling went like this. Nucleated cell counts per sample were estimated from amplification of reference gene primers within the assay. To quantify the absolute abundance of each unique TCRbeta CDR3 rearrangement, sequence reads were collapsed and filtered. Productive Simpson clonality was computed per sample as the square root of Simpson's diversity index over productive rearrangements. This is the immuneACCESS table as TCRdb keeps it, with only in-frame sequences that have V and J called. A part of the clones is gone; compared with another copy, unresolved V genes explain less than half, and the rest is unexplained. The D gene and trimming were derived from the DNA, and the V and J assignments and clone size from that table. The sample table contains some 40,000 clones; only one count was recorded for 88% of them. The top ten clones comprise about 4.6% of the sample.

Turning to this clone: No antigen is known for it. Within one base of it there is no much larger clone, and no base qualities were kept.

The CDR3 numbers 16 residues from cysteine through phenylalanine. Only the CDR3 region is kept as DNA, spanning 48 bases read in frame from base 1. CDR1 and CDR2 are drawn from the germline V gene (reference sequence): LGHDT, YNNKEL. After removal of 1 base from V and 4 bases from J, the junction retains 5 bases not matched to a gene. The TCR sequence derives from a human donor in a cohort sampled during active COVID-19. Sequencing was carried out using peripheral blood. Rearrangement joined TRBV3-1 (or the pseudogene TRBV3-2) to TRBJ2-1, and 9 bases in between align with TRBD2. The sequence in DNA is TGTGCCAGCAGCCAAGTACTGACTAGCGGTTACAATGAGCAGTTCTTC. It is translated as CASSQVLTSGYNEQFF.